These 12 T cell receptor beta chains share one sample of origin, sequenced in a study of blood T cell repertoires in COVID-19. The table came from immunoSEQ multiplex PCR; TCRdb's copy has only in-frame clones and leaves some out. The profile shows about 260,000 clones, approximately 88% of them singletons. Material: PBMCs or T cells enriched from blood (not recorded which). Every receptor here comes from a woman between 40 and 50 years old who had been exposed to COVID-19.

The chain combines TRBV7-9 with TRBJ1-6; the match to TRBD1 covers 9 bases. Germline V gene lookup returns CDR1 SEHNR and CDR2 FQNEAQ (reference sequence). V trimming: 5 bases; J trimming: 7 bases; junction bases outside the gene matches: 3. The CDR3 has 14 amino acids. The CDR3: CASSPGQGNSPLHF. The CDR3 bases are TGTGCCAGCAGCCCGGGACAGGGAAATTCACCCCTCCACTTT.

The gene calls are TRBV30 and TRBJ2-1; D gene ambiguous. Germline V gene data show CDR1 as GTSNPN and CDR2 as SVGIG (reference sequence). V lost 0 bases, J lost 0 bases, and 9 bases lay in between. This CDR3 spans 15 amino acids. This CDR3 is CAWSVPGSSYNEQFF. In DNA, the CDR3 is TGTGCCTGGAGTGTACCGGGTAGCTCCTACAATGAGCAGTTCTTC.

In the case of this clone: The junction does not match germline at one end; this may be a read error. The CDR3 DNA sequence: TGTGCCAGCTCCACGTCGGGAGGAGTTTACAATGAGCAGTTCTTC. Translating it yields CASSTSGGVYNEQFF. The gene calls are TRBV5-1 and TRBJ2-1; the match to TRBD2 covers 7 bases. The CDR3 is 15 residues long. Germline CDR1 SGHRS, CDR2 YFSETQ.

The CDR3 spells CASSHGLAADTQYF. The DNA of the CDR3 is TGTGCCAGCTCACACGGACTAGCGGCAGATACGCAGTATTTT. V usage is TRBV18 and J usage is TRBJ2-3; 10 bases are a match to TRBD2. After removal of 4 bases from V and 4 bases from J, the junction contained 2 bases not matched to a gene. The length of the CDR3 is 14 residues. Looked up from germline, CDR1 is KGHSH and CDR2 is LQKENI. Full variable domain (missing parts from reference TRBV18 and TRBJ2-3): NAGVMQNPRHLVRRRGQEARLRCSPMKGHSHVYWYRQLPEEGLKFMVYLQKENIIDESGMPKERFSAEFPKEGPSILRIQQVVRGDSAAYFCASSHGLAADTQYFGPGTRLTVL.

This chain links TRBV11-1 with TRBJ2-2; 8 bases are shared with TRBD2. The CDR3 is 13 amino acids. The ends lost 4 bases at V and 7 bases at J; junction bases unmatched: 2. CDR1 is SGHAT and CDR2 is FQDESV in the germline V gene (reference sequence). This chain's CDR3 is CASSSSGFGELFF. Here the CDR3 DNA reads TGTGCCAGCAGCTCTAGCGGGTTCGGGGAGCTGTTTTTT.

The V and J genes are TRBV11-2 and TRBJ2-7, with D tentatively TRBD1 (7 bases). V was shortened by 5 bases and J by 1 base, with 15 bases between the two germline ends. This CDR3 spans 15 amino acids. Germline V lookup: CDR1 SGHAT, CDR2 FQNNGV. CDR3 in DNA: TGTGCCAGCAGCCTAGGAGGGGACAGATCCTACGAGCAGTACTTC. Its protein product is CASSLGGDRSYEQYF. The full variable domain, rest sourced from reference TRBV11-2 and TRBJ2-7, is EAGVAQSPRYKIIEKRQSVAFWCNPISGHATLYWYQQILGQGPKLLIQFQNNGVVDDSQLPKDRFSAERLKGVDSTLKIQPAKLEDSAVYLCASSLGGDRSYEQYFGPGTRLTVT.

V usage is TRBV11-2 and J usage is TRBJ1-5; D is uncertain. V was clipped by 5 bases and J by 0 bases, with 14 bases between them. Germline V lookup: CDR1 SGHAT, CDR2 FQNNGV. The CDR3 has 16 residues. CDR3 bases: TGTGCCAGCAGCCCAGAGGGCCGTAATAGCAATCAGCCCCAGCATTTT. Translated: CASSPEGRNSNQPQHF.

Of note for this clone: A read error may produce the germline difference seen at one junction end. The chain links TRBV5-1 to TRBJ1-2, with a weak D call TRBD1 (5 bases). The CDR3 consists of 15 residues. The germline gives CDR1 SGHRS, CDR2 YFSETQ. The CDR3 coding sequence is TGTGCCAGCAGCTTGGCCAGGGATCCCCACTATGGCTACACCTTC. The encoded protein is CASSLARDPHYGYTF.

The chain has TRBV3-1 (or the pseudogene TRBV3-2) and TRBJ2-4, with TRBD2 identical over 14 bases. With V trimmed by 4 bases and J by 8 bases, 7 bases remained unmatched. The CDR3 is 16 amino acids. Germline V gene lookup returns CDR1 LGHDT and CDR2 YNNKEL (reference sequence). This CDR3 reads CASSRRTSGGPDIQYF. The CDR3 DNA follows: TGTGCCAGCAGCCGCCGGACTAGCGGGGGGCCGGACATTCAGTACTTC.

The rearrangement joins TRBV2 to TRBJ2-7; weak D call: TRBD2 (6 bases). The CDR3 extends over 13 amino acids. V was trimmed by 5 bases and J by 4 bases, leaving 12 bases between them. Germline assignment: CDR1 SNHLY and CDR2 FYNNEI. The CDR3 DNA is TGTGCCAGCAGTCCCCGGGAGATATACGAGCAGTACTTC. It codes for CASSPREIYEQYF. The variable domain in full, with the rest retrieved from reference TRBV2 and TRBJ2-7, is EPEVTQTPSHQVTQMGQEVILRCVPISNHLYFYWYRQILGQKVEFLVSFYNNEISEKSEIFDDQFSVERPDGSNFTLKIRSTKLEDSAMYFCASSPREIYEQYFGPGTRLTVT.

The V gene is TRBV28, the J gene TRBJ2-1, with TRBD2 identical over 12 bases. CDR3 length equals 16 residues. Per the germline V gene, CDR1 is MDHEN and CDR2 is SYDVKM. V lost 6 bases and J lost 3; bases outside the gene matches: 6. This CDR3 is CASRPTSGGFYNEQFF. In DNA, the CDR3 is TGTGCCAGCAGACCAACTAGCGGGGGGTTCTACAATGAGCAGTTCTTC.

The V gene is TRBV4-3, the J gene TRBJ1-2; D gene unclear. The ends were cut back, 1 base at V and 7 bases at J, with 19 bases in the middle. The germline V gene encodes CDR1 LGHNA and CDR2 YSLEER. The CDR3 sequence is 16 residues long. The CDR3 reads CASSQAHGSYGGGYTF. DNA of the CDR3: TGCGCCAGCAGCCAAGCCCACGGATCCTACGGAGGTGGCTACACCTTC.